What follows are 24 T cell receptor beta chains derived from one specimen sequenced in a study of graft-versus-host responses after intestinal transplantation. TCRdb's table, derived via immunoSEQ multiplex PCR, lists solely in-frame clones and lacks some. The sample records around 21,000 clones, approximately 33% being singletons. Co-plating was performed using around 200,000 CFSE-labeled responder cells and around 200,000 irradiated, violet-dye-labeled stimulator cells. The source was alloreactive CD8+ T cells from a mixed lymphocyte reaction culture, collected before intestinal transplant. Documented subset: CFSE-low proliferating T cells sorted from roughly six-day pre-transplant mixed lymphocyte reaction (GvH or HvG direction). These receptor sequences come from a human patient who received an intestinal transplant.

This clone occurred a few times. The chain links TRBV7-3 to TRBJ1-1; no firm D call. CDR1 is SGHTA, CDR2 FQGTGA, per germline. The CDR3 contains 14 residues. V lost 2 bases, J lost 3 bases, and 10 bases lay in between. Here the CDR3 reads CASSLWGSDTEAFF. Written as DNA, the CDR3 is TGTGCCAGCAGCTTATGGGGATCCGACACTGAAGCTTTCTTT. The entire variable domain, with the rest obtained from reference TRBV7-3 and TRBJ1-1, is as follows: GAGVSQTPSNKVTEKGKYVELRCDPISGHTALYWYRQSLGQGPEFLIYFQGTGAADDSGLPNDRFFAVRPEGSVSTLKIQRTERGDSAVYLCASSLWGSDTEAFFGQGTRLTVV.

V gene TRBV27 combines with J gene TRBJ1-2; unclear D gene. Per the germline V gene, CDR1 is MNHEY and CDR2 is SMNVEV (reference sequence). The ends were cut back, 0 bases at V and 4 bases at J, with 18 bases in the middle. The CDR3 is made up of 17 amino acids. For the CDR3, the DNA is TGTGCCAGCAGTTTATCGTTTTCTGAAGGGTATGGCTATGGCTACACCTTC. This gives the protein CASSLSFSEGYGYGYTF.

The chain recombines TRBV6-1 with TRBJ2-1, with 7 bases matching TRBD1. Per germline, CDR1 MNHNS and CDR2 SASEGT. With V trimmed by 5 bases and J by 8 bases, 3 bases remained unmatched. There are 12 residues in the CDR3. As DNA, the CDR3 is TGTGCCAGCAGTTTAACAGGGGATGAGCAGTTCTTC. Encoded protein: CASSLTGDEQFF.

This chain connects TRBV5-4 to TRBJ2-7; 11 nucleotides match TRBD2. Germline V gives CDR1 SGHNT, CDR2 YYREEE (reference sequence). V shed 4 bases, J shed 0 bases, and the junction held 3 bases outside the gene matches. The CDR3 has 15 residues. The CDR3, as DNA: TGTGCCAGCAGCCGAGGACTAGCGGGCTCCTACGAGCAGTACTTC. It yields the protein CASSRGLAGSYEQYF.

On this clone: One end of the junction varies from germline; a read error may be responsible. The gene calls are TRBV27 and TRBJ2-7; tentatively, D is TRBD1 or TRBD2 (5 bases each). The V gene's germline CDR1 is MNHEY and CDR2 SMNVEV (reference sequence). The CDR3 runs 12 residues. This CDR3 is CATSDWGYEQYF. CDR3 coding DNA: TGTGCCACCAGTGATTGGGGGTACGAGCAGTACTTC.

The chain joins TRBV5-4 to TRBJ1-2; D is unresolved. Germline lookup yields CDR1 SGHNT and CDR2 YYREEE (reference sequence). The CDR3 has 16 residues. The V end lost 1 base, the J end lost 4 bases, and 17 bases lay between the germline ends. This chain's CDR3 is CASSLQSYLISYGYTF. The CDR3 DNA reads TGTGCCAGCAGCTTGCAGAGCTACCTTATTAGCTATGGCTACACCTTC.

This clone came up a few times. This chain's CDR3 is CASSHGPSDYTF. DNA of the CDR3: TGCGCCAGCAGCCATGGACCATCGGACTACACCTTC. The J gene is TRBJ1-2, the V gene TRBV4-1; D is undetermined. Germline-derived CDR1 and CDR2 are MGHRA and YSYEKL. V was clipped by 3 bases and J by 10 bases, with 12 bases between them. The CDR3 sequence is 12 residues long.

This clone was counted only a few times. This sample includes further DNA sequences coding for the same CDR3. The rearrangement links TRBV6-9 to TRBJ2-1; TRBD2 might be the D (5 bases). V lost 3 bases and J lost 7, with 7 bases in between. CDR3 length equals 12 residues. Germline loops: CDR1 MNHGY, CDR2 SVAAGI. In nucleotides, the CDR3 is TGTGCCAGCAGTTACTCGGGAAATGAGCAGTTCTTC. It encodes CASSYSGNEQFF.

This clone was detected once. The V call is TRBV5-1, the J call TRBJ2-1, with D possibly being TRBD1 (5 bases). Germline CDR1 is SGHRS and CDR2 is YFSETQ. Trimming took 4 bases from V and 0 from J, leaving 8 bases between them. CDR3 length: 14 residues. CDR3 nucleotide sequence: TGCGCCAGCAGCCCAGGGTCCTCCTACAATGAGCAGTTCTTC. It translates to CASSPGSSYNEQFF.

This chain connects TRBV4-1 to TRBJ2-1; TRBD2 matches at 11 bases. The CDR3 extends over 15 amino acids. The V gene's germline CDR1 is MGHRA and CDR2 YSYEKL. The ends lost 5 bases at V and 8 bases at J; junction bases unmatched: 8. CDR3 DNA sequence: TGCGCCAGCAGCTTCTCCGGGACTAGCGGTTATGAGCAGTTCTTC. Translating it yields CASSFSGTSGYEQFF.

The rearrangement links TRBV5-1 to TRBJ2-7, with 9 bases fitting TRBD1. The V gene's germline CDR1 is SGHRS and CDR2 YFSETQ. There are 14 residues in the CDR3. The junction had 10 bases not matched to a gene; V was cut back by 5 bases and J by 7 bases. The CDR3 sequence: CASSPGQGLYEQYF. The CDR3 DNA reads TGCGCCAGCAGTCCGGGACAGGGTTTATATGAGCAGTACTTC.

The chain carries TRBV27 and TRBJ2-3; 9 bases match TRBD2. V shed 4 bases, J shed 0 bases, and the junction held 2 bases outside the gene matches. Per germline, CDR1 MNHEY and CDR2 SMNVEV (reference sequence). The CDR3 consists of 15 residues. The CDR3: CASSYTSGSTDTQYF. Here the CDR3 DNA reads TGTGCCAGCAGTTACACTAGCGGGAGCACAGATACGCAGTATTTT.

In its sample, this clone was seen a few times. The V call is TRBV29-1, the J call TRBJ2-2; D unclear. Between the trimmed V and J ends, which lost 4 bases and 0 bases, there was a span of 6 bases. From germline, CDR1 is SQVTM and CDR2 ANQGSEA. CDR3 size: 13 residues. CDR3 coding DNA: TGCAGCGTTGGTTATTCGAACACCGGGGAGCTGTTTTTT. Translated: CSVGYSNTGELFF.

V usage is TRBV27 and J usage is TRBJ2-2, with a weak D call TRBD1 (6 bases). Per the germline V gene, CDR1 is MNHEY and CDR2 is SMNVEV (reference sequence). Trimming cost V 2 bases and J 1 base, with 23 bases left between them. There are 20 residues in the CDR3. CDR3 in DNA: TGTGCCAGCAGTTTAAACTCCCAGGCTTTCAGGGGCGGGAACACCGGGGAGCTGTTTTTT. Its protein product is CASSLNSQAFRGGNTGELFF.

This rearrangement joins TRBV30 to TRBJ2-1; 7 nucleotides match TRBD2. Losses at the gene ends were 3 bases for V and 3 bases for J; bases not matched to a gene: 5. Germline V gene lookup returns CDR1 GTSNPN and CDR2 SVGIG (reference sequence). This CDR3 comprises 14 residues. The DNA for the CDR3 is TGTGCCTGGAGCTCGACTAGCTACTACAATGAGCAGTTCTTC. Translating gives CAWSSTSYYNEQFF.

By share, this clone counts as medium-sized (0.01 to 0.1%). This chain uses TRBV2 with TRBJ2-7; TRBD2 matches at 9 bases. There are 14 residues in the CDR3. Germline V gene lookup returns CDR1 SNHLY and CDR2 FYNNEI. The junction had 9 bases not matched to a gene; V was cut back by 5 bases and J by 7 bases. CDR3 sequence: CASSQGVAGDEQYF. DNA for the CDR3: TGTGCCAGCAGTCAAGGGGTAGCGGGAGATGAGCAGTACTTC.

The V call is TRBV6-9, the J call TRBJ2-7; TRBD1 aligns across 9 bases. Germline V gene lookup returns CDR1 MNHGY and CDR2 SVAAGI. Trimming took 3 bases from V and 4 from J; bases not matched to a gene: 1. The CDR3 totals 13 residues. This chain's CDR3 is CASSYDRGYEQYF. In DNA form, the CDR3 reads TGTGCCAGCAGTTACGACAGGGGGTACGAGCAGTACTTC.

This chain connects TRBV4-1 to TRBJ2-2; 10 bases line up with TRBD2. CDR3 length: 17 residues. V was pared by 5 bases and J by 7 bases, with 13 bases of the junction left unmatched. Germline CDR1 is MGHRA and CDR2 is YSYEKL. The CDR3, as DNA: TGCGCCAGCAGCGACACCTCTAGCGGGAGTAATCGCGGGGAGCTGTTTTTT. Amino acid sequence: CASSDTSSGSNRGELFF.

The chain carries TRBV2 and TRBJ2-7, with D uncertain. Germline V gives CDR1 SNHLY, CDR2 FYNNEI. The CDR3 covers 11 residues. Trimming cost V 6 bases and J 3 bases, with 6 bases left between them. The CDR3 reads CASRVDYEQYF. The CDR3 DNA follows: TGTGCCAGCAGGGTAGACTACGAGCAGTACTTC.

The chain is built from TRBV7-2 and TRBJ1-6, with D hard to call. Germline V gene data show CDR1 as SGHTA and CDR2 as FQGNSA. The CDR3 is 14 amino acids. Trimming cost V 3 bases and J 13 bases, with 16 bases left between them. The CDR3 loop reads CASSFYGRLFPLHF. CDR3 in DNA: TGTGCCAGCAGCTTTTACGGTAGACTTTTTCCCCTCCACTTT.

This clone occurred a few times. The chain employs TRBV5-4 and TRBJ1-2, with D unresolved. This CDR3 has 16 residues. CDR1 SGHNT and CDR2 YYREEE come from the germline V gene (reference sequence). Between the trimmed V and J ends, which lost 1 base and 4 bases, there was a span of 17 bases. The CDR3 nucleotides are TGTGCCAGCAGCTTGTCTCACTGGGCCTTCTTCTATGGCTACACCTTC. Translation: CASSLSHWAFFYGYTF.

The V and J genes are TRBV15 and TRBJ2-1; 7 bases are shared with TRBD2. Germline lookup yields CDR1 LNHNV and CDR2 YYDKDF (reference sequence). J was trimmed by 0 bases and V by 0 bases; bases with no gene match: 8. The CDR3 has 18 residues. CDR3 sequence reads: CATSREGGSTSSYNEQFF. The CDR3, as DNA: TGTGCCACCAGCAGAGAGGGGGGGAGCACGAGCTCCTACAATGAGCAGTTCTTC.

This clone is medium-sized within its sample. The chain couples TRBV5-6 to TRBJ2-1, with 8 positions matching TRBD2. V shed 3 bases and J 10 bases; nucleotides not matched to a gene: 9. CDR1 SGHDT and CDR2 YYEEEE come from the germline V gene. CDR3 length equals 14 residues. The CDR3 loop reads CASSYGTSPTEQFF. In DNA, the CDR3 is TGTGCCAGCAGCTACGGGACTAGTCCCACCGAGCAGTTCTTC.

The chain couples TRBV2 to TRBJ1-3; D is ambiguous. Germline V gene lookup returns CDR1 SNHLY and CDR2 FYNNEI. The CDR3 spans 15 residues. V shed 3 bases and J shed 9 bases, with 18 bases lying between them. Here the CDR3 reads CASSDMLGPGITIYF. CDR3 bases: TGTGCCAGCAGTGATATGTTGGGCCCTGGGATCACCATATATTTT.